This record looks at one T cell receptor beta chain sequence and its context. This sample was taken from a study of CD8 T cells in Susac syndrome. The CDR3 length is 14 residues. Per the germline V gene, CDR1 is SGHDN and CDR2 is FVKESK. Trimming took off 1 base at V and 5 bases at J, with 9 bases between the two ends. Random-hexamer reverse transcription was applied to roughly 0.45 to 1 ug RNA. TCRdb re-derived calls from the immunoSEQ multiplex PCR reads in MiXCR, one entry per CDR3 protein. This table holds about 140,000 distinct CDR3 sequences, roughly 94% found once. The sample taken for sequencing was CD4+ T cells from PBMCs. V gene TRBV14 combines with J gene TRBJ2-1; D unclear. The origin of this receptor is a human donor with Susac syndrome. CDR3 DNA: TGTGCCAGCAGCCAAGCAAGGTCTCACAATGAGCAGTTCTTC. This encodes CASSQARSHNEQFF.